The rows below give T cell receptor beta chains drawn from one sample of a study of blood T cells in healthy people across ages. TCRdb recomputed calls from the 5' RACE reads with MiXCR, one row per CDR3 protein. The repertoire holds just over 1 million distinct CDR3 sequences, with 35% to 55% as singletons. The sequencing sample was made of blood. Every receptor here comes from a woman in her sixties in good health. CDR3s include the opening cysteine and the closing phenylalanine or tryptophan. Fields, in order: CDR3 length, clone size, D gene, V gene, J gene, CDR3 DNA, CDR3 protein. D genes are given only for firm matches. Size is stated for part of the rows, as once, few or many counts, or as a class when the clone is expanded.

len: 17; abundance: few; d_gene: TRBD2; v_gene: TRBV6-2/TRBV6-3; j_gene: TRBJ2-1; CDR3nt: TGTGCCAGCAGCTACCTAGCGGGAGGGCCCATTTACAATGAGCAGTTCTTC; CDR3aa: CASSYLAGGPIYNEQFF
len: 16; abundance: -; d_gene: TRBD1; v_gene: TRBV6-1; j_gene: TRBJ2-7; CDR3nt: TGTGCCAGCAGCCTGGAAACAGGGGCCTCGATCGACGAGCAGTACTTC; CDR3aa: CASSLETGASIDEQYF
len: 16; abundance: -; d_gene: -; v_gene: TRBV5-1; j_gene: TRBJ2-1; CDR3nt: TGCGCCAGCAGCCCCCAATTAGCGACGACCTACAATGAGCAGTTCTTC; CDR3aa: CASSPQLATTYNEQFF
len: 13; abundance: -; d_gene: TRBD1; v_gene: TRBV6-2/TRBV6-3; j_gene: TRBJ1-2; CDR3nt: TGTGCCAGCAGTTACACAGGGGACTATGGCTACACCTTC; CDR3aa: CASSYTGDYGYTF
len: 14; abundance: -; d_gene: TRBD2; v_gene: TRBV30; j_gene: TRBJ2-1; CDR3nt: TGTGCCTGGAGGCCACTAGCGGGAGGAAATGAGCAGTTCTTC; CDR3aa: CAWRPLAGGNEQFF
len: 14; abundance: -; d_gene: -; v_gene: TRBV20-1; j_gene: TRBJ1-4; CDR3nt: TGCAGTGCTAGAATGGACGGTACTAATGAAAAACTGTTTTTT; CDR3aa: CSARMDGTNEKLFF
len: 15; abundance: few; d_gene: -; v_gene: TRBV7-6; j_gene: TRBJ2-5; CDR3nt: TGTGCCAGCAGCTTAGGAATAGGACACCAAGAGACCCAGTACTTC; CDR3aa: CASSLGIGHQETQYF
len: 14; abundance: -; d_gene: -; v_gene: TRBV3-1; j_gene: TRBJ1-1; CDR3nt: TGTGCCAGCAGCCACTTTAGTGGCGGGGGTGAAGCTTTCTTT; CDR3aa: CASSHFSGGGEAFF
len: 17; abundance: few; d_gene: TRBD2; v_gene: TRBV7-8; j_gene: TRBJ2-7; CDR3nt: TGTGCCAGCAGCCCCGACCTCTCTAGCGGGAGGATGTACGAGCAGTACTTC; CDR3aa: CASSPDLSSGRMYEQYF
len: 15; abundance: -; d_gene: TRBD1; v_gene: TRBV7-9; j_gene: TRBJ1-6; CDR3nt: TGTGCCAGCGAAATGAACCCAGGGGGCTATTCACCCCTCCACTTT; CDR3aa: CASEMNPGGYSPLHF
len: 15; abundance: few; d_gene: TRBD2; v_gene: TRBV5-1; j_gene: TRBJ2-1; CDR3nt: TGCGCCAGCAGCCAGGGACTAGTGGGGTACAATGAGCAGTTCTTC; CDR3aa: CASSQGLVGYNEQFF
len: 15; abundance: few; d_gene: -; v_gene: TRBV6-2/TRBV6-3; j_gene: TRBJ2-7; CDR3nt: TGTGCCAGCAGTCCCCCGCCGGACTTCACCTACGAGCAGTACTTC; CDR3aa: CASSPPPDFTYEQYF
len: 14; abundance: -; d_gene: -; v_gene: TRBV7-9; j_gene: TRBJ2-7; CDR3nt: TGTGCCAGCAGCTCCGGGACGCTCCTCAATGAGCAGTACTTC; CDR3aa: CASSSGTLLNEQYF
len: 14; abundance: -; d_gene: TRBD1; v_gene: TRBV7-9; j_gene: TRBJ2-1; CDR3nt: TGTGCCAGCAGCTTTTCGGGGACAGGGGGCGAACAGTTCTTC; CDR3aa: CASSFSGTGGEQFF
len: 13; abundance: -; d_gene: -; v_gene: TRBV5-1; j_gene: TRBJ2-4; CDR3nt: TGCGCCAGCAACCCCCACCGGGAAAACATTCAGTACTTC; CDR3aa: CASNPHRENIQYF
len: 15; abundance: -; d_gene: -; v_gene: TRBV29-1; j_gene: TRBJ1-1; CDR3nt: TGCAGCGTTGAAATGAGGCCTTTGGGGGGGACTGAAGCTTTCTTT; CDR3aa: CSVEMRPLGGTEAFF
len: 14; abundance: -; d_gene: -; v_gene: TRBV6-5; j_gene: TRBJ2-7; CDR3nt: TGTGCCAGCAGTTACTCGGGACTTCCCTACGAGCAGTACTTC; CDR3aa: CASSYSGLPYEQYF
len: 15; abundance: few; d_gene: -; v_gene: TRBV3-1; j_gene: TRBJ2-1; CDR3nt: TGTGCCAGCAGCCAAGCCGAGGGAGTTAGGGATGAGCAGTTCTTC; CDR3aa: CASSQAEGVRDEQFF
len: 13; abundance: -; d_gene: -; v_gene: TRBV6-5; j_gene: TRBJ2-7; CDR3nt: TGTGCCAGCAGTTTACAAGGGGGGAACGAGCAGTACTTC; CDR3aa: CASSLQGGNEQYF
len: 17; abundance: few; d_gene: TRBD1; v_gene: TRBV6-5; j_gene: TRBJ2-7; CDR3nt: TGTGCCAGCAGTTACCCCTCGCTCAGGGGGCCGGTCTACGAGCAGTACTTC; CDR3aa: CASSYPSLRGPVYEQYF
len: 15; abundance: few; d_gene: -; v_gene: TRBV30; j_gene: TRBJ1-1; CDR3nt: TGTGCCTGGAGTAAACTGGACAGCCGCAATGATGAAGCTTTCTTT; CDR3aa: CAWSKLDSRNDEAFF
len: 14; abundance: -; d_gene: -; v_gene: TRBV5-1; j_gene: TRBJ2-1; CDR3nt: TGCGCCAGCAGCTTGGATACGGGGAGGAATGAGCAGTTCTTC; CDR3aa: CASSLDTGRNEQFF
len: 13; abundance: -; d_gene: -; v_gene: TRBV28; j_gene: TRBJ2-7; CDR3nt: TGTGCCAGCAGGGGCGGATCCTCCTACGAGCGGTACTTC; CDR3aa: CASRGGSSYERYF
len: 15; abundance: -; d_gene: TRBD1; v_gene: TRBV27; j_gene: TRBJ2-7; CDR3nt: TGTGCCAGCAGTCCCGGACAGGGGCCCGCCTACGAGCAGTACTTC; CDR3aa: CASSPGQGPAYEQYF
len: 16; abundance: -; d_gene: -; v_gene: TRBV6-5; j_gene: TRBJ2-7; CDR3nt: TGTGCCAGCAGGACACCGGGGCCAGGGTCTTCGGGGGAGCAGTACTTC; CDR3aa: CASRTPGPGSSGEQYF
len: 16; abundance: few; d_gene: TRBD1; v_gene: TRBV20-1; j_gene: TRBJ2-7; CDR3nt: TGCAGTGCTAGGGTTACCGGGACAGGGCGATCCTACGAGCAGTACTTC; CDR3aa: CSARVTGTGRSYEQYF
len: 17; abundance: -; d_gene: -; v_gene: TRBV4-2; j_gene: TRBJ2-1; CDR3nt: TGTGCCAGCAGCCTAAGGCCGTCTTCCAGTTCCTACAATGAGCAGTTCTTC; CDR3aa: CASSLRPSSSSYNEQFF
len: 16; abundance: -; d_gene: -; v_gene: TRBV25-1; j_gene: TRBJ2-7; CDR3nt: TGTGCCAGCAGTCCCGAGGGGGGAAGCGGGATCAACGAGCAGTACTTC; CDR3aa: CASSPEGGSGINEQYF
len: 14; abundance: few; d_gene: -; v_gene: TRBV3-1; j_gene: TRBJ2-3; CDR3nt: TGTGCCAGCAGCCCGCAGAAGTTCACAGATACGCAGTATTTT; CDR3aa: CASSPQKFTDTQYF
len: 14; abundance: -; d_gene: -; v_gene: TRBV20-1; j_gene: TRBJ1-5; CDR3nt: TGCAGTGCTAGAGGCGGCGGGGAGCTTTCGCCCCAGCATTTT; CDR3aa: CSARGGGELSPQHF
len: 15; abundance: few; d_gene: -; v_gene: TRBV15; j_gene: TRBJ2-7; CDR3nt: TGTGCCACCAGCAGAGACCGCGTAGGGGCCTACGAGCAGTACTTC; CDR3aa: CATSRDRVGAYEQYF
len: 14; abundance: once; d_gene: TRBD2; v_gene: TRBV7-9; j_gene: TRBJ2-7; CDR3nt: TGTGCCAGCAGCTTGGAGGGACTAGCACACGAGCAGTACTTC; CDR3aa: CASSLEGLAHEQYF
len: 14; abundance: -; d_gene: TRBD1; v_gene: TRBV20-1; j_gene: TRBJ1-4; CDR3nt: TGCAGTGCACTTAGACAGGGGCGGGAGGAAAAACTGTTTTTT; CDR3aa: CSALRQGREEKLFF
len: 15; abundance: once; d_gene: TRBD2; v_gene: TRBV24-1; j_gene: TRBJ2-1; CDR3nt: TGTGCCACCAGTGGGGGTGGGACTAAGAGGAATGAGCAGTTCTTC; CDR3aa: CATSGGGTKRNEQFF
len: 15; abundance: -; d_gene: -; v_gene: TRBV6-5; j_gene: TRBJ2-7; CDR3nt: TGTGCCAGCAGTCGTACCCTCGTCGGAGGGCGAGAGCAGTACTTC; CDR3aa: CASSRTLVGGREQYF
len: 14; abundance: -; d_gene: -; v_gene: TRBV15; j_gene: TRBJ2-2; CDR3nt: TGTGCCACCAGCAGAGTCGCGGCCACCGGGGAGCTGTTTTTT; CDR3aa: CATSRVAATGELFF
len: 14; abundance: many; d_gene: -; v_gene: TRBV7-2; j_gene: TRBJ1-4; CDR3nt: TGTGCCAGCAGCCTTCGGACAGCTAATGAAAAACTGTTTTTT; CDR3aa: CASSLRTANEKLFF
len: 14; abundance: many; d_gene: -; v_gene: TRBV5-4; j_gene: TRBJ2-7; CDR3nt: TGTGCCAGCAGCTTGGGACGACAGGTGGACGAGCAGTACTTC; CDR3aa: CASSLGRQVDEQYF
len: 13; abundance: few; d_gene: TRBD1; v_gene: TRBV28; j_gene: TRBJ1-2; CDR3nt: TGTGCCAGCAGCCAAGACAGGGGGAATGGCTACACCTTC; CDR3aa: CASSQDRGNGYTF
len: 15; abundance: -; d_gene: TRBD1; v_gene: TRBV7-6; j_gene: TRBJ1-4; CDR3nt: TGTGCCAGCAGCGCCCAGACAGGGGAGGGTGAAAAACTGTTTTTT; CDR3aa: CASSAQTGEGEKLFF
len: 16; abundance: -; d_gene: TRBD2; v_gene: TRBV5-1; j_gene: TRBJ2-1; CDR3nt: TGCGCCAGCAGCCCGACTCTAGCGGACTTCTACAATGAGCAGTTCTTC; CDR3aa: CASSPTLADFYNEQFF
len: 18; abundance: -; d_gene: -; v_gene: TRBV3-1; j_gene: TRBJ2-7; CDR3nt: TGTGCCAGCAGCCAATACCTCCCCAAAGGCCCAGGTTGGTACGAGCAGTACTTC; CDR3aa: CASSQYLPKGPGWYEQYF
len: 13; abundance: many; d_gene: -; v_gene: TRBV15; j_gene: TRBJ2-7; CDR3nt: TGTGCCACCAGCAGAGACAGGTTATACGAGCAGTACTTC; CDR3aa: CATSRDRLYEQYF
len: 14; abundance: few; d_gene: TRBD1; v_gene: TRBV20-1; j_gene: TRBJ2-5; CDR3nt: TGCAGTGCTAGGCCAATAGGGGGCCGCGAGACCCAGTACTTC; CDR3aa: CSARPIGGRETQYF
len: 14; abundance: many; d_gene: TRBD2; v_gene: TRBV3-1; j_gene: TRBJ2-1; CDR3nt: TGTGCCAGCAGCTCGACTAGCGGGAGGGATGAGCAGTTCTTC; CDR3aa: CASSSTSGRDEQFF
len: 14; abundance: -; d_gene: -; v_gene: TRBV7-3; j_gene: TRBJ2-3; CDR3nt: TGTGCCAGCAGCTTAGCCGCCAGCTCAGATACGCAGTATTTT; CDR3aa: CASSLAASSDTQYF
len: 14; abundance: -; d_gene: -; v_gene: TRBV28; j_gene: TRBJ2-5; CDR3nt: TGTGCCAGCAATTCCGCGGGGGCTCAGGAGACCCAGTACTTC; CDR3aa: CASNSAGAQETQYF
len: 15; abundance: -; d_gene: TRBD1; v_gene: TRBV25-1; j_gene: TRBJ2-3; CDR3nt: TGTGCCAGCAGTCCCGACAGGGATCAAGCAGATACGCAGTATTTT; CDR3aa: CASSPDRDQADTQYF
len: 15; abundance: -; d_gene: -; v_gene: TRBV4-1; j_gene: TRBJ2-3; CDR3nt: TGCGCCAGCAGCGAAGAGGACGGAGACACAGATACGCAGTATTTT; CDR3aa: CASSEEDGDTDTQYF
len: 14; abundance: -; d_gene: TRBD2; v_gene: TRBV7-9; j_gene: TRBJ2-1; CDR3nt: TGTGCCAGCAGCCCCGGACTAGCGGGAGTACGTCGGTTCTTC; CDR3aa: CASSPGLAGVRRFF
len: 13; abundance: -; d_gene: -; v_gene: TRBV29-1; j_gene: TRBJ2-7; CDR3nt: TGCAGCGTTGCGTGGGGGCGCGGTTACGAGCAGTACTTC; CDR3aa: CSVAWGRGYEQYF
len: 12; abundance: few; d_gene: TRBD2; v_gene: TRBV6-5; j_gene: TRBJ2-7; CDR3nt: TGTGCCACCTGGGACTACTCCTACGAGCAGTACTTC; CDR3aa: CATWDYSYEQYF
len: 15; abundance: few; d_gene: -; v_gene: TRBV12-3/TRBV12-4; j_gene: TRBJ2-7; CDR3nt: TGTGCCAGCAGTTTAGGGATTGGTGGCGGCGGCGAGCAGTACTTC; CDR3aa: CASSLGIGGGGEQYF